Listed here are 26 T cell receptor beta chains from one sample, sequenced in a study of T cell repertoires in cytomegalovirus infection (dated by TCRdb to between 2018 and 2021). Sequencing used an Illumina HiSeq 1500. TCRdb itself trimmed the public reads at Q25 with fastp, ran MiXCR and retained productive beta chains. Each CDR3 protein appears once, grouped with its most common genes and DNA. The sample table lists approximately 700,000 distinct CDR3 sequences, 35% to 45% of them with a count of one. The ten biggest clones cover around 2.6% of the sample. The sequencing sample was made of PBMCs. These receptors were collected from a human donor in good health (CMV status not recorded). Some clones in this sample may be carry-over from other donors' samples.

This chain links TRBV19 with TRBJ2-7; a possible D gene is TRBD1 (7 bases). The germline V gene has CDR1 LNHDA and CDR2 SQIVND (reference sequence). Trimming stripped 5 bases from V and 6 bases from J, with 14 bases between. The CDR3 consists of 13 residues. The chain's CDR3 is CASSANRGGEQYF. The CDR3 DNA reads as TGTGCCAGTAGTGCCAACAGGGGAGGCGAGCAGTACTTC.

This clonotype occurred a few times. This chain uses TRBV12-3 or TRBV12-4 with TRBJ1-1; D is unresolved. The CDR3 is 14 amino acids. The V end lost 5 bases, the J end lost 4 bases, and 14 bases lay between the germline ends. In DNA, the CDR3 is TGTGCCAGCAGTAACGTTCCGGGCACCACTGAAGCTTTCTTT. Protein: CASSNVPGTTEAFF.

This chain links TRBV10-3 with TRBJ2-2; 8 nucleotides align to TRBD1. CDR3 length equals 15 residues. Germline V CDR1 and CDR2: ENHRY, SYGVKD. The V gene end was trimmed by 6 bases and the J gene end by 2 bases; junction bases not matched to a gene: 5. CDR3 nucleotides: TGTGCCATCAGGGCCGGGACAGGCAACACCGGGGAGCTGTTTTTT. Its translation is CAIRAGTGNTGELFF.

The gene calls are TRBV6-1 and TRBJ2-1, with a tentative D call TRBD1 (6 bases). V lost 8 bases, J lost 7 bases, and 18 bases lay in between. The CDR3 contains 14 residues. Germline lookup yields CDR1 MNHNS and CDR2 SASEGT. Here the CDR3 DNA reads TGTGCCAGCGGAGGCCCACAGGGAAGGAATGAGCAGTTCTTC. Translating it yields CASGGPQGRNEQFF.

V is TRBV27 and J is TRBJ2-3; D not resolved. Germline CDR1 MNHEY, CDR2 SMNVEV (reference sequence). V gave up 4 bases and J gave up 5 bases, with 7 bases separating them. This CDR3 is 12 amino acids long. The CDR3 region has the DNA TGTGCCAGCAGTTCCCATCAAGATACGCAGTATTTT. It yields the protein CASSSHQDTQYF.

This chain connects TRBV30 to TRBJ1-2; tentative D call: TRBD1 (5 bases). Trimming removed 4 bases from V and 2 bases from J, with 11 bases in between. The germline V gene has CDR1 GTSNPN and CDR2 SVGIG (reference sequence). CDR3 length: 13 amino acids. The CDR3 DNA is TGTGCCTGGAATTGGTGGGGGAACTATGGCTACACCTTC. Translated: CAWNWWGNYGYTF.

This clonotype was seen at least ten times. The chain joins TRBV7-6 to TRBJ1-1, with D unclear. The CDR3 has 14 amino acids. The ends were cut back, 4 bases at V and 4 bases at J, with 13 bases in the middle. Germline V CDR1 and CDR2: SGHVS, FNYEAQ. This CDR3 reads CASSSPGLGTEAFF. The CDR3 DNA follows: TGTGCCAGCAGCTCGCCGGGGTTGGGCACTGAAGCTTTCTTT.

The V call is TRBV6-8, the J call TRBJ2-4; D is possibly TRBD2 (6 bases). Trimming pared 5 bases from V and 6 bases from J, leaving 11 bases between. CDR3 length: 13 residues. The germline V gene encodes CDR1 MNHGY and CDR2 SAAAGT. CDR3: CASSPGLSNIQYF. The CDR3 DNA reads as TGTGCCAGCAGTCCAGGACTATCAAACATTCAGTACTTC.

This clonotype was detected many times. The chain employs TRBV7-9 and TRBJ2-3; 8 positions agree with TRBD1. The CDR3 runs to 14 residues. Germline CDR1 reads SEHNR; CDR2 reads FQNEAQ (reference sequence). Germline trimming cut 6 bases from V and 4 bases from J; bases unmatched to any gene: 6. The CDR3 sequence is CASSPGQGADTQYF. As DNA, the CDR3 is TGTGCCAGCAGTCCAGGACAGGGAGCAGATACGCAGTATTTT.

The genes are TRBV12-3 or TRBV12-4 and TRBJ2-7, with TRBD2 as a possible D gene (5 bases). CDR3 length: 12 residues. Trimming removed 3 bases from V and 10 bases from J, with 13 bases in between. The CDR3 loop reads CASSFSGRTQYF. DNA for the CDR3: TGTGCCAGCAGTTTCTCGGGAAGGACTCAGTACTTC.

CDR3 coding DNA: TGCAGTGCTAGGAACACGGGTAGGCCCGACACCGGGGAGCTGTTTTTT. This gives the protein CSARNTGRPDTGELFF. The chain employs TRBV20-1 and TRBJ2-2; no definite D call. CDR1 DFQATT and CDR2 SNEGSKA come from the germline V gene (reference sequence). CDR3 length: 16 amino acids. Deletions cut 3 bases from V and 3 bases from J, with 17 bases between.

This clonotype was picked up a small number of times. This chain joins TRBV7-9 and TRBJ1-2; D is perhaps TRBD1 (6 bases). Per germline, CDR1 SEHNR and CDR2 FQNEAQ (reference sequence). CDR3 length: 13 residues. With 5 bases removed from V and 7 bases from J, the gap between germline ends came to 14 bases. CDR3 coding DNA: TGTGCCAGCAGCCCAGCGACAGGTTCTGGCTACACCTTC. This codes for CASSPATGSGYTF.

This clonotype was counted ten times or more. V usage is TRBV12-3 or TRBV12-4 and J usage is TRBJ2-7; 10 bases line up with TRBD2. J was trimmed by 3 bases and V by 4 bases; bases with no gene match: 9. The length of the CDR3 is 16 residues. The CDR3 DNA is TGTGCCAGCAGTTCGGGGGCCGGGACTAGCGTCTACGAGCAGTACTTC. Translating gives CASSSGAGTSVYEQYF.

V gene TRBV12-3 or TRBV12-4 combines with J gene TRBJ2-3; D unclear. The CDR3 has 12 amino acids. The V and J ends lost 2 bases and 9 bases respectively, with 9 bases between them. CDR3 in amino acids: CASSLSGPTQYF. The CDR3 DNA reads TGTGCCAGCAGTTTATCGGGCCCGACGCAGTATTTT.

The genes are TRBV4-1 and TRBJ1-2; D possibly corresponds to TRBD1 (5 bases). V was clipped by 1 base and J by 0 bases, with 9 bases between them. From germline, CDR1 is MGHRA and CDR2 YSYEKL. The CDR3 loop spans 15 amino acids. CDR3 protein: CASSQAGLANYGYTF. CDR3 in DNA: TGCGCCAGCAGCCAAGCAGGGTTAGCTAACTATGGCTACACCTTC.

This chain links TRBV12-3 or TRBV12-4 with TRBJ1-2; D may be TRBD1 (6 bases). Trimming cost V 1 base and J 6 bases, with 12 bases left between them. This CDR3 contains 14 residues. CDR3 sequence: CASSLVRGGDGYTF. CDR3 in DNA: TGTGCCAGCAGTTTAGTCAGGGGAGGTGATGGCTACACCTTC.

V usage is TRBV7-2 and J usage is TRBJ2-5, with D unclear. Germline V gene lookup returns CDR1 SGHTA and CDR2 FQGNSA. The CDR3 runs 14 residues. V dropped 3 bases and J dropped 2 bases, with 10 bases sitting between them. The DNA of the CDR3 is TGTGCCAGCAGCTTGAATTGGCAGCAAGAGACCCAGTACTTC. Its translation: CASSLNWQQETQYF.

J is TRBJ2-3 and V is TRBV12-3 or TRBV12-4; D possibly corresponds to TRBD2 (6 bases). The V end lost 5 bases, the J end lost 3 bases, and 15 bases lay between the germline ends. The CDR3 length is 15 residues. The CDR3 DNA sequence: TGTGCCAGCAGTCGTGGGGACTTAGGAACAGATACGCAGTATTTT. Its translation: CASSRGDLGTDTQYF.

The chain links TRBV6-1 to TRBJ2-1, with a possible D match to TRBD2 (5 bases). The CDR3 has 16 residues. From germline, CDR1 is MNHNS and CDR2 SASEGT. Trimming shortened V by 3 bases and J by 0 bases, and 12 bases separated the two germline ends. The CDR3 protein is CASSDITGTSYNEQFF. As DNA, the CDR3 is TGTGCCAGCAGTGATATCACGGGAACCTCCTACAATGAGCAGTTCTTC.

This clonotype was recorded at least ten times. V and J are TRBV7-8 and TRBJ1-4; 7 bases line up with TRBD1. This CDR3 spans 17 amino acids. The germline V gene encodes CDR1 SGHVS and CDR2 FQNEAQ. Losses at the gene ends were 8 bases for V and 3 bases for J; bases not matched to a gene: 15. The DNA of the CDR3 is TGTGCCAGCTCTCAAGAAGGGGGCGGTATAGCTAATGAAAAACTGTTTTTT. Protein product: CASSQEGGGIANEKLFF.

The chain links TRBV6-5 to TRBJ1-5; 7 bases are a match to TRBD1. With V trimmed by 8 bases and J by 5 bases, 3 bases remained unmatched. Germline V gene lookup returns CDR1 MNHEY and CDR2 SVGAGI. The CDR3 has 12 residues. The CDR3 DNA sequence: TGTGCCAGCCGACAGGGAGATCAGCCCCAGCATTTT. Encoded protein: CASRQGDQPQHF.

The chain recombines TRBV25-1 with TRBJ2-1; possible D gene TRBD2, 5 bases. Trimming shortened V by 1 base and J by 7 bases, and 8 bases separated the two germline ends. This CDR3 is built from 13 residues. Germline V gene sequence: CDR1 MGHDK, CDR2 SYGVNS. CDR3 residues: CASSEFTGNEQFF. Here the CDR3 DNA reads TGTGCCAGCAGTGAATTTACGGGGAATGAGCAGTTCTTC. The whole variable domain, filled in from reference TRBV25-1 and TRBJ2-1, reads EADIYQTPRYLVIGTGKKITLECSQTMGHDKMYWYQQDPGMELHLIHYSYGVNSTEKGDLSSESTVSRIRTEHFPLTLESARPSHTSQYLCASSEFTGNEQFFGPGTRLTVL.

CDR3 region: CASSQDRVATNEKLFF. DNA for the CDR3: TGCGCCAGCAGCCAAGATCGGGTTGCAACTAATGAAAAACTGTTTTTT. The rearrangement links TRBV4-1 to TRBJ1-4, with D hard to call. CDR1 MGHRA and CDR2 YSYEKL come from the germline V gene. This CDR3 contains 16 residues. V was clipped by 0 bases and J by 0 bases, with 8 bases between them.

The CDR3: CASSSDGAGYTF. CDR3 DNA sequence: TGTGCCAGCAGCTCGGACGGAGCTGGCTACACCTTC. V gene TRBV7-3 combines with J gene TRBJ1-2; no definite D call. Germline V gene lookup returns CDR1 SGHTA and CDR2 FQGTGA. The CDR3 totals 12 residues. Trimming removed 4 bases from V and 7 bases from J, with 10 bases in between.

The CDR3 region has the DNA TGTGCCAGTAGTATTGTAGGGGCCAACACTGAAGCTTTCTTT. This translates into CASSIVGANTEAFF. The chain uses TRBV19 and TRBJ1-1, with D maybe TRBD1 (5 bases). The CDR3 is 14 residues long. V dropped 3 bases and J dropped 2 bases, with 10 bases sitting between them. Germline values: CDR1 LNHDA, CDR2 SQIVND (reference sequence). Full variable domain (remainder filled in from reference TRBV19 and TRBJ1-1): DGGITQSPKYLFRKEGQNVTLSCEQNLNHDAMYWYRQDPGQGLRLIYYSQIVNDFQKGDIAEGYSVSREKKESFPLTVTSAQKNPTAFYLCASSIVGANTEAFFGQGTRLTVV.

A few counts support this clonotype. The V call is TRBV19, the J call TRBJ1-5, with D perhaps TRBD1 (6 bases). CDR3 length: 15 residues. V was shortened by 1 base and J by 3 bases, with 10 bases between the two germline ends. The germline V gene has CDR1 LNHDA and CDR2 SQIVND (reference sequence). CDR3 nucleotide sequence: TGTGCCAGTAGTATAGGGGACACAGACAATCAGCCCCAGCATTTT. Its translation is CASSIGDTDNQPQHF.